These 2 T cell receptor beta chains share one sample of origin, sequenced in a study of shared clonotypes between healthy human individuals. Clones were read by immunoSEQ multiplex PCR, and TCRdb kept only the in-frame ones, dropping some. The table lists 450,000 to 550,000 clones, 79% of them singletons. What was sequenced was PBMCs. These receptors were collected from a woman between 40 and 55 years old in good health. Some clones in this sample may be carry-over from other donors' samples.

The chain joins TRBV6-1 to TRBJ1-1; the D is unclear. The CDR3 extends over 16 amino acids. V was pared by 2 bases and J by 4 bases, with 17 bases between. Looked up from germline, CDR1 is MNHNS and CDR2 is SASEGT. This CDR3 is CASSESLTAAGTEAFF. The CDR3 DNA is TGTGCCAGCAGTGAATCCCTGACGGCTGCGGGCACTGAAGCTTTCTTT.

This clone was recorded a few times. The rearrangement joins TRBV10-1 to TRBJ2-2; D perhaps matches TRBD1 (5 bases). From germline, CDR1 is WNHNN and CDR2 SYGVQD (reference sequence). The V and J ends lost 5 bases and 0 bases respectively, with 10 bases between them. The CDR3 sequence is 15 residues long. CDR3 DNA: TGCGCCAGCAGTTTCGACAGTTCGAACACCGGGGAGCTGTTTTTT. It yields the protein CASSFDSSNTGELFF.